The clone carrying this T cell receptor beta chain was counted a single time. Antigen unknown. CD45RA+ naive and CD45RA-negative memory subsets were separated from CD4+ cells. The sample originates from a study of shared clonotypes between healthy human individuals. CDR1 LGHNA and CDR2 YNFKEQ come from the germline V gene. The CDR3 runs 15 residues. V was cut by 0 bases and J by 5 bases, with 13 bases left in between. The study's findings and limits: Unshared clonotypes carried lower generation probabilities than those common to all four donors. Naive CD4 clonotype sharing across several donors was around 5%. With few donors, the genetic and exposure-history diversity represented was limited.

TCRdb's copy holds only in-frame clones and misses some; the assay was immunoSEQ multiplex PCR. Among 2 million to 3 million clones, more than 85% were seen once, and the ten largest hold 0.36%. V gene TRBV4-2 combines with J gene TRBJ2-5, with D perhaps assigned TRBD1 or TRBD2 (5 bases each). The TCR originated in a man aged 18 to 30 in good health. Some clones in this sample may be carry-over from other donors' samples. The material sequenced was naive CD4+ T cells from PBMCs. Indicated subset: CD45RA+ positively selected. The CDR3, as DNA: TGTGCCAGCAGCCAAGATCCATGGGGGACGGAGACCCAGTACTTC. This codes for CASSQDPWGTETQYF.